This T cell receptor (beta chain) was captured by sequencing in a study of cytomegalovirus exposure and HLA in healthy donors. General study findings and limits: Some TCR beta chains (roughly 160 of them) were listed as cytomegalovirus-associated. It was in a later analysis that TCR association rates were seen to vary by HLA locus, highest for DRB1 and lowest for HLA-C.

Researchers ran the PCR with 60 Vbeta and 13 Jbeta primers. In the original workflow: Approximately 72 million unique TCR beta chains, roughly 11 million of them shared, were counted by a later analysis. The assay was immunoSEQ multiplex PCR, and TCRdb's table has in-frame clones only and misses some. V and J calls and clone size are as listed in that table; D and trimming were resolved from the DNA. The table lists about 140,000 clones, 75% of them singletons. In the case of this clone: Its matching antigen is unknown.

The CDR3 sequence is 15 residues long. In germline, CDR1 is PRHDT, CDR2 FYEKMQ (reference sequence). With 6 bases removed from V and 4 bases from J, the gap between germline ends came to 18 bases. The receptor's source is a man younger than 35 in good health and CMV-seropositive. The sample comprised PBMCs. The chain is built from TRBV13 and TRBJ2-5, with D possibly matching TRBD2 (5 bases). CDR3 in DNA: TGTGCCAGCAGTTACCGTAGCGAGGTCCCAGAGACCCAGTACTTC. Protein product: CASSYRSEVPETQYF.